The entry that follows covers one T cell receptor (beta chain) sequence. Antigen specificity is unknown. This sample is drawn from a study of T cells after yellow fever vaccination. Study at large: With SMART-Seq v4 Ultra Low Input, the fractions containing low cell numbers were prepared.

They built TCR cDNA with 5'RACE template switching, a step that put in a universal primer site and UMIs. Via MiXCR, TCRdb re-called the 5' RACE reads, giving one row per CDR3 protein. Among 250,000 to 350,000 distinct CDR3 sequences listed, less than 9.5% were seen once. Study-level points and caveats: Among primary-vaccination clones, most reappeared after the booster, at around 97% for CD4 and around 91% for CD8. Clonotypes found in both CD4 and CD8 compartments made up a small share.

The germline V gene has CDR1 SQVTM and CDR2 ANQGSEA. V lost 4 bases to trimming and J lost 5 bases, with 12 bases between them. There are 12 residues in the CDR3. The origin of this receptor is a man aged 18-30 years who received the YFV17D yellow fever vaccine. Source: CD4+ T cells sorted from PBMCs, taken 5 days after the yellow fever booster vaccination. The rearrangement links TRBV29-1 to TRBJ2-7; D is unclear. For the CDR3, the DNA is TGCAGCGTTGGAGTGGGAAGAAACGAGCAGTACTTC. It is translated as CSVGVGRNEQYF.